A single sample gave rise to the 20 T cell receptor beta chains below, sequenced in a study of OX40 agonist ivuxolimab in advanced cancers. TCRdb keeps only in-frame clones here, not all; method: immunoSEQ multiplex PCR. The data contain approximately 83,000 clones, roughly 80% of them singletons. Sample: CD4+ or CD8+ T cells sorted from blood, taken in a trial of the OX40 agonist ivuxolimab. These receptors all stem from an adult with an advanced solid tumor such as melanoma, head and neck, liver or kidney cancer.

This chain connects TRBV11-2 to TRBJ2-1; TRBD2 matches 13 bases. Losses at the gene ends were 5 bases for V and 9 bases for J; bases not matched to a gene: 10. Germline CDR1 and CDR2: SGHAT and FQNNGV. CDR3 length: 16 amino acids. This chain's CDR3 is CASSRAGTSGTSEQFF. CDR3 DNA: TGTGCCAGCAGCAGAGCCGGGACTAGCGGGACGAGTGAGCAGTTCTTC. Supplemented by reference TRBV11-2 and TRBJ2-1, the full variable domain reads EAGVAQSPRYKIIEKRQSVAFWCNPISGHATLYWYQQILGQGPKLLIQFQNNGVVDDSQLPKDRFSAERLKGVDSTLKIQPAKLEDSAVYLCASSRAGTSGTSEQFFGPGTRLTVL.

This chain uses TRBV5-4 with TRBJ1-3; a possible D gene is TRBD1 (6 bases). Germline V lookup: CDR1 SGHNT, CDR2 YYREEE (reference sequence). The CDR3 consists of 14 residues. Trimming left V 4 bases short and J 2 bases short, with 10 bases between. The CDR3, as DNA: TGTGCCAGCAGCGACAGGATGGCTGGAAACACCATATATTTT. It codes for CASSDRMAGNTIYF.

CDR3 coding DNA: TGTGCCAGCAGATCGGGACTCACCGGAGATACGCAGTATTTT. Its protein is CASRSGLTGDTQYF. V is TRBV25-1 and J is TRBJ2-3; D may be TRBD2 (6 bases). CDR1 and CDR2 (germline): MGHDK, SYGVNS. V dropped 6 bases and J dropped 5 bases, with 15 bases sitting between them. This CDR3 region has 14 residues.

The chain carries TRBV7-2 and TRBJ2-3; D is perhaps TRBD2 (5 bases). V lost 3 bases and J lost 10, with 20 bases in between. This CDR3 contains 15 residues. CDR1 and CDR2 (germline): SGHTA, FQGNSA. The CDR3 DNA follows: TGTGCCAGCAGCTTGGAGGCCACGAGGACGAGGGCGCAGTATTTT. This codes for CASSLEATRTRAQYF.

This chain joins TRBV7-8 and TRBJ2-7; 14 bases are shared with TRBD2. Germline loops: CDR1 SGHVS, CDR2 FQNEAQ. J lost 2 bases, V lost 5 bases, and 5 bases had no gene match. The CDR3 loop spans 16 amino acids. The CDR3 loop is CASSPGLAGEAYEQYF. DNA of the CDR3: TGTGCCAGCAGCCCGGGACTAGCGGGAGAGGCCTACGAGCAGTACTTC. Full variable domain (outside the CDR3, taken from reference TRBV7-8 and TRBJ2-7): GAGVSQSPRYKVAKRGQDVALRCDPISGHVSLFWYQQALGQGPEFLTYFQNEAQLDKSGLPSDRFFAERPEGSVSTLKIQRTQQEDSAVYLCASSPGLAGEAYEQYFGPGTRLTVT.

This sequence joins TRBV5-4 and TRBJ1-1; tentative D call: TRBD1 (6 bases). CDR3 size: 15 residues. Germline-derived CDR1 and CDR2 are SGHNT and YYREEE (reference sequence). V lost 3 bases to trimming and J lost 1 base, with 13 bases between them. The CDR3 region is CASSSFKQGNTEAFF. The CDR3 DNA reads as TGTGCCAGCAGCTCGTTCAAACAGGGGAACACTGAAGCTTTCTTT.

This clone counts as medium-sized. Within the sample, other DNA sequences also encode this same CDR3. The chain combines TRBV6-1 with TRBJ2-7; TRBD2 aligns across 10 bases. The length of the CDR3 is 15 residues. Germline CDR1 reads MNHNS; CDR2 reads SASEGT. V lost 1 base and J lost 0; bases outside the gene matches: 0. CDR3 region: CASSEGTSGSYEQYF. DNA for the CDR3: TGTGCCAGCAGTGAAGGGACTAGCGGCTCCTACGAGCAGTACTTC.

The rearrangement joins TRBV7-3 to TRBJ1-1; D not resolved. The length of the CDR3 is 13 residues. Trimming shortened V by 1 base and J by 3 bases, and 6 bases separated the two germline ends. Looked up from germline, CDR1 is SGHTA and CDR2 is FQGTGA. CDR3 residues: CASSLMEDTEAFF. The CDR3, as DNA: TGTGCCAGCAGCTTAATGGAGGACACTGAAGCTTTCTTT.

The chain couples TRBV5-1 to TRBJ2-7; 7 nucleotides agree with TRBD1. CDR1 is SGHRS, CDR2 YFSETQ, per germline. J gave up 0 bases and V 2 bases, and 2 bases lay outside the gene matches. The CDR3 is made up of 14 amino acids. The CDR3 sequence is CASSLQGSSYEQYF. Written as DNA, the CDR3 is TGCGCCAGCAGCTTACAGGGGAGCTCCTACGAGCAGTACTTC.

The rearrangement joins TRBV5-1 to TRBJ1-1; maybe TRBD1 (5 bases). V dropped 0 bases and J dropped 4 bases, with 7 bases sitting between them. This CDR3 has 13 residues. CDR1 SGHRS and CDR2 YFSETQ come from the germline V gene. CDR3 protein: CASSLAGFTEAFF. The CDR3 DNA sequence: TGCGCCAGCAGCTTGGCAGGGTTCACTGAAGCTTTCTTT.

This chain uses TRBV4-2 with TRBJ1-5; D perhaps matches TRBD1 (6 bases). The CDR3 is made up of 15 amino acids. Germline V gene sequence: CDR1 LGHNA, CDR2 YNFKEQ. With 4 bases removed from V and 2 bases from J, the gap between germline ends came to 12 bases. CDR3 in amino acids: CASSPTGAGNQPQHF. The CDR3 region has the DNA TGTGCCAGCAGCCCCACGGGGGCTGGCAATCAGCCCCAGCATTTT.

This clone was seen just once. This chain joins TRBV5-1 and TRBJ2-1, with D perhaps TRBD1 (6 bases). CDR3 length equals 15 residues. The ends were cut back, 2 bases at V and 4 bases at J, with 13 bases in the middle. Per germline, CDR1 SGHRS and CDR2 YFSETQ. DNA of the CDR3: TGCGCCAGCAGCTTTGCCAGGGGCCATTACAATGAGCAGTTCTTC. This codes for CASSFARGHYNEQFF.

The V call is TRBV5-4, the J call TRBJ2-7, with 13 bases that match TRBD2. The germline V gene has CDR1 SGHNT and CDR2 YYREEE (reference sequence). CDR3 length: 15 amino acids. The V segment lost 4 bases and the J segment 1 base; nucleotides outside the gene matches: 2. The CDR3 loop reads CASSGGLAGSYEQYF. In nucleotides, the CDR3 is TGTGCCAGCAGCGGGGGACTAGCGGGGTCCTACGAGCAGTACTTC.

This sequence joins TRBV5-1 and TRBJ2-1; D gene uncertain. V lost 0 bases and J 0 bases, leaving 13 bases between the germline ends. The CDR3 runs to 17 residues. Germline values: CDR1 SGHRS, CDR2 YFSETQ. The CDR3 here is CASSLGWVISSYNEQFF. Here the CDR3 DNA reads TGCGCCAGCAGCTTGGGCTGGGTCATCTCCTCCTACAATGAGCAGTTCTTC.

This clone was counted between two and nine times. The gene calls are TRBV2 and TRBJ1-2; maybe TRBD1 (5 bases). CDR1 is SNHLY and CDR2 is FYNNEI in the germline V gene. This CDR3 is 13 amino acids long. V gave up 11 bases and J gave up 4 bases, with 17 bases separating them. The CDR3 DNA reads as TGTGCCTCCTTGATGGGGCACGGCTATGGCTACACCTTC. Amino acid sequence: CASLMGHGYGYTF. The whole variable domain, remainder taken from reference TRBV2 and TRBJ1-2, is EPEVTQTPSHQVTQMGQEVILRCVPISNHLYFYWYRQILGQKVEFLVSFYNNEISEKSEIFDDQFSVERPDGSNFTLKIRSTKLEDSAMYFCASLMGHGYGYTFGSGTRLTVV.

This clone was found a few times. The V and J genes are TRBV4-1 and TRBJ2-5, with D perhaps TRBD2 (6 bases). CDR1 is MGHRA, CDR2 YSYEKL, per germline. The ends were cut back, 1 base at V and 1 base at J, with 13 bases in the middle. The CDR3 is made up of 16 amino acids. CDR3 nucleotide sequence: TGCGCCAGCAGCCAAGTAGGGCGCGGGGTCCAAGAGACCCAGTACTTC. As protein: CASSQVGRGVQETQYF.

CDR3 in DNA: TGCAGTGGTGGGACTAGCGGCTACAATGAGCAGTTCTTC. Translation: CSGGTSGYNEQFF. The rearrangement joins TRBV29-1 to TRBJ2-1, with 11 bases aligning to TRBD2. Germline V gene lookup returns CDR1 SQVTM and CDR2 ANQGSEA. The CDR3 is made up of 13 amino acids.

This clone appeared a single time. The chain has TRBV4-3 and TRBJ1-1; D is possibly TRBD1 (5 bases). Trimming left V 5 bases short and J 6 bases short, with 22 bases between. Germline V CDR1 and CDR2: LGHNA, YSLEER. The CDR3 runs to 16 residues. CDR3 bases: TGCGCCAGCAGCGAGAACTGGGGGGGGGATTACGCTGAAGCTTTCTTT. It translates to CASSENWGGDYAEAFF.

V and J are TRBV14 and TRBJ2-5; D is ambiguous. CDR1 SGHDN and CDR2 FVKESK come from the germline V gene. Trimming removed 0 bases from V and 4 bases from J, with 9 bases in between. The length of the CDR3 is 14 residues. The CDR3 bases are TGTGCCAGCAGCCAAGATCTTAGCACAGAGACCCAGTACTTC. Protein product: CASSQDLSTETQYF. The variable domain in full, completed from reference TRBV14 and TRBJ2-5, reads EAGVTQFPSHSVIEKGQTVTLRCDPISGHDNLYWYRRVMGKEIKFLLHFVKESKQDESGMPNNRFLAERTGGTYSTLKVQPAELEDSGVYFCASSQDLSTETQYFGPGTRLLVL.

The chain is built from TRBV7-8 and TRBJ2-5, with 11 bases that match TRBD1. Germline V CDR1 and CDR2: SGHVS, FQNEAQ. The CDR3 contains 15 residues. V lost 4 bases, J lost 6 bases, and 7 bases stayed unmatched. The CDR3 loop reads CASSYLGQGGQTQYF. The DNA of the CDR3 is TGTGCCAGCAGCTACTTGGGACAGGGGGGTCAGACCCAGTACTTC.